This record covers a single T cell receptor beta chain. Using immunoSEQ multiplex PCR, the repertoire was profiled, and TCRdb retains in-frame clones only, with some absent. The table lists some 57,000 clones, more than 70% of them singletons, with approximately 0.49% in the top ten. The CDR3 sequence is 14 residues long. Trimming stripped 0 bases from V and 1 base from J, with 4 bases between. CDR1 is SGHRS and CDR2 is YFSETQ in the germline V gene. The data were taken from a study of OX40 agonist ivuxolimab in advanced cancers. This TCR was sampled from an adult with an advanced solid tumor such as melanoma, head and neck, liver or kidney cancer. This chain uses TRBV5-1 with TRBJ2-2; D remains ambiguous. The sequenced sample was CD4+ or CD8+ T cells sorted from blood, obtained in a trial of the OX40 agonist ivuxolimab. This CDR3 reads CASSLERNTGELFF. The CDR3 bases are TGCGCCAGCAGCTTGGAAAGGAACACCGGGGAGCTGTTTTTT.